The 27 T cell receptor beta chains presented below share a single source sample, sequenced in a study of blood T cell repertoires in COVID-19. Clones were read by immunoSEQ multiplex PCR, and TCRdb kept only the in-frame ones, dropping some. The sample carries about 64,000 clones, more than 70% recorded once. The specimen was PBMCs or T cells enriched from blood (not recorded which). These receptors all come from a woman aged 40 to 50 who had recovered from COVID-19.

The chain has TRBV3-1 (or the pseudogene TRBV3-2) and TRBJ2-1; no firm D call. Germline loops: CDR1 LGHDT, CDR2 YNNKEL (reference sequence). V lost 6 bases and J lost 8, with 17 bases in between. The CDR3 has 14 residues. The CDR3: CASSPDWPGHEQFF. The CDR3 nucleotides are TGTGCCAGCAGTCCCGACTGGCCGGGTCATGAGCAGTTCTTC.

The chain links TRBV12-2 to TRBJ2-7; the table's D call, TRBD2, was not checked against the DNA. TRBV12-2 is marked as a pseudogene. The CDR3 sequence is 18 residues long. CDR3 sequence reads: CASRLRLRGGGTRYEQYF. The CDR3 DNA reads TGTGCAAGTCGCTTAAGGCTTCGAGGTGGGGGGACCCGCTACGAGCAGTACTTC.

The DNA of the CDR3 is TGTGCCAGCAGTTACGGACAGGGGGTAAACTATGGCTACACCTTC. Protein product: CASSYGQGVNYGYTF. This sequence joins TRBV6-5 and TRBJ1-2; 10 nucleotides line up with TRBD1. The germline gives CDR1 MNHEY, CDR2 SVGAGI. This CDR3 is built from 15 residues. The J segment lost 2 bases and the V segment lost 2 bases, leaving 2 bases of the junction unmatched.

The chain carries TRBV19 and TRBJ1-3, with 7 bases that match TRBD1. V dropped 8 bases and J dropped 7; count of bases not matched to a gene: 11. The CDR3 length is 14 residues. Germline V CDR1 and CDR2: LNHDA, SQIVND (reference sequence). The CDR3 region has the DNA TGTGCCAGTCGTCGGACAGGACGGGGGAACACCATATATTTT. This sequence encodes CASRRTGRGNTIYF.

The table lists this clone with a few counts. The genes are TRBV15 and TRBJ2-5, with 7 bases aligning to TRBD1. V shed 9 bases and J 2 bases; nucleotides not matched to a gene: 9. This CDR3 is 14 amino acids long. CDR1 is LNHNV, CDR2 YYDKDF, per germline (reference sequence). The CDR3 DNA sequence: TGTGCCACTCGGAAAGGGGGCTCACAAGAGACCCAGTACTTC. Translation gives CATRKGGSQETQYF. Combining the CDR3 with reference TRBV15 and TRBJ2-5 gives the whole variable domain DAMVIQNPRYQVTQFGKPVTLSCSQTLNHNVMYWYQQKSSQAPKLLFHYYDKDFNNEADTPDNFQSRRPNTSFCFLDIRSPGLGDTAMYLCATRKGGSQETQYFGPGTRLLVL.

The J gene is TRBJ1-6, the V gene TRBV2; 7 positions match TRBD1. Germline lookup yields CDR1 SNHLY and CDR2 FYNNEI. The CDR3 is made up of 15 amino acids. V was pared by 8 bases and J by 9 bases, with 13 bases of the junction left unmatched. CDR3 coding DNA: TGTGCCAGCCAACGATTACAGGGGAGTGGTTCACCCCTCCACTTT. Its protein is CASQRLQGSGSPLHF.

The chain is built from TRBV6-5 and TRBJ1-2; 9 bases line up with TRBD1. V lost 6 bases and J lost 3; bases outside the gene matches: 5. This CDR3 is built from 14 residues. Germline V gene sequence: CDR1 MNHEY, CDR2 SVGAGI. The CDR3 sequence is CASRGQGRDYGYTF. The CDR3 DNA is TGTGCCAGCAGGGGACAGGGAAGGGACTATGGCTACACCTTC.

CDR3 sequence reads: CASSYSGTGRTDTQYF. The CDR3 DNA is TGTGCCAGCAGTTACTCCGGGACAGGGCGCACAGATACGCAGTATTTT. The J gene is TRBJ2-3, the V gene TRBV6-5; 9 bases fit TRBD1. This CDR3 spans 16 amino acids. Germline V gene lookup returns CDR1 MNHEY and CDR2 SVGAGI. The trim removed 0 bases at V and 1 base at J, leaving 2 bases unmatched.

This clone was counted between two and nine times. The DNA of the CDR3 is TGTGCCAGCAGCCCTCGTACAGGGGAAAGGGCCAAAAACATTCAGTACTTC. This encodes CASSPRTGERAKNIQYF. This chain connects TRBV7-2 to TRBJ2-4, with TRBD1 identical over 7 bases. The V gene end was trimmed by 5 bases and the J gene end by 1 base; junction bases not matched to a gene: 11. The germline CDR1 and CDR2 sequences are SGHTA and FQGNSA. The CDR3 runs 17 residues.

The genes are TRBV25-1 and TRBJ2-5; 8 nucleotides agree with TRBD2. This CDR3 region has 16 residues. Germline CDR1 reads MGHDK; CDR2 reads SYGVNS. The V and J ends lost 3 bases and 0 bases, in that order; junction bases with no gene match: 6. CDR3 protein: CASSETPGGYQETQYF. For the CDR3, the DNA is TGTGCCAGCAGTGAGACGCCGGGGGGGTACCAAGAGACCCAGTACTTC.

This chain links TRBV29-1 with TRBJ2-2; 8 nucleotides align to TRBD1. This CDR3 is 14 amino acids long. The V gene's germline CDR1 is SQVTM and CDR2 ANQGSEA. J was trimmed by 1 base and V by 3 bases; bases with no gene match: 1. CDR3 nucleotide sequence: TGCAGCGTTGACAGGGGGCTGAACACCGGGGAGCTGTTTTTT. It encodes CSVDRGLNTGELFF.

The chain uses TRBV6-5 and TRBJ1-5; no definite D call. V was pared by 7 bases and J by 0 bases, with 13 bases between. This CDR3 has 15 residues. Germline assignment: CDR1 MNHEY and CDR2 SVGAGI. The CDR3 is CASTPRRSSNQPQHF. DNA of the CDR3: TGTGCCAGCACCCCGCGGAGGAGTAGCAATCAGCCCCAGCATTTT.

V usage is TRBV6-6 and J usage is TRBJ1-6; 9 bases are a match to TRBD1. With 2 bases clipped from V and 7 bases from J, the junction kept 6 bases outside the gene matches. Germline V gene data show CDR1 as MNHNY and CDR2 as SVGAGI (reference sequence). The CDR3 is 16 amino acids. The CDR3 region is CASSYVGGTGNSPLHF. DNA of the CDR3: TGTGCCAGCAGTTACGTAGGCGGGACAGGGAATTCACCCCTCCACTTT.

In this sample, this clone turned up once. The rearrangement joins TRBV9 to TRBJ1-4, with TRBD1 identical over 8 bases. V gave up 3 bases and J gave up 3 bases; unmatched junction bases: 10. The germline V gene encodes CDR1 SGDLS and CDR2 YYNGEE. This CDR3 contains 17 residues. The CDR3 nucleotides are TGTGCCAGCAGCGCCTTTAACGGACAGGGTTCTAATGAAAAACTGTTTTTT. Amino acids: CASSAFNGQGSNEKLFF.

The chain combines TRBV28 with TRBJ1-2; 7 bases align to TRBD1. Trimming took 4 bases from V and 5 from J; bases not matched to a gene: 7. Germline loops: CDR1 MDHEN, CDR2 SYDVKM. This CDR3 has 14 residues. CDR3 sequence reads: CASSSTGFGYGYTF. CDR3 in DNA: TGTGCCAGCAGTTCGACAGGGTTTGGTTATGGCTACACCTTC.

V and J are TRBV9 and TRBJ2-7; D is perhaps TRBD1 (6 bases). The CDR3 consists of 19 residues. V lost 4 bases to trimming and J lost 5 bases, with 31 bases between them. Germline CDR1 SGDLS, CDR2 YYNGEE. As DNA, the CDR3 is TGTGCCAGCAGCCCAACATTAACAGGGCTCGGAAGCGAGGGGAACGAGCAGTACTTC. It codes for CASSPTLTGLGSEGNEQYF.

This chain connects TRBV4-1 to TRBJ2-1; tentatively, D is TRBD1 (5 bases). CDR3 length equals 15 residues. Germline values: CDR1 MGHRA, CDR2 YSYEKL. Trimming cost V 4 bases and J 5 bases, with 15 bases left between them. Here the CDR3 reads CASSPPGRAHNEQFF. The DNA of the CDR3 is TGCGCCAGCAGCCCCCCAGGCAGGGCCCACAATGAGCAGTTCTTC.

The chain joins TRBV3-1 (or the pseudogene TRBV3-2) to TRBJ2-3; 13 nucleotides line up with TRBD2. Germline V gives CDR1 LGHDT, CDR2 YNNKEL (reference sequence). V lost 6 bases and J lost 1; bases outside the gene matches: 4. The CDR3 runs 16 residues. The chain's CDR3 is CASSSGLAGGTDTQYF. The CDR3 bases are TGTGCCAGCAGTTCAGGACTAGCGGGGGGCACAGATACGCAGTATTTT.

This clone turned up a few times. The chain has TRBV4-1 and TRBJ1-2; 9 positions match TRBD1. CDR1 is MGHRA and CDR2 is YSYEKL in the germline V gene. V lost 3 bases and J lost 4; bases outside the gene matches: 6. There are 15 residues in the CDR3. For the CDR3, the DNA is TGCGCCAGCAGCCAGGGACAGGGTCCGGGCTATGGCTACACCTTC. Its translation: CASSQGQGPGYGYTF.

The gene calls are TRBV9 and TRBJ1-2, with TRBD1 as a possible D gene (5 bases). V lost 2 bases and J 4 bases, leaving 6 bases between the germline ends. The CDR3 is 12 residues long. Germline assignment: CDR1 SGDLS and CDR2 YYNGEE. CDR3 sequence: CASSVQGYGYTF. The CDR3, as DNA: TGTGCCAGCAGCGTTCAGGGCTATGGCTACACCTTC.

The gene calls are TRBV6-5 and TRBJ1-2; D is perhaps TRBD1 (6 bases). This CDR3 is built from 13 residues. V lost 4 bases and J lost 6, with 12 bases in between. Looked up from germline, CDR1 is MNHEY and CDR2 is SVGAGI. Here the CDR3 reads CASSLSQGNGYTF. CDR3 nucleotide sequence: TGTGCCAGCAGTTTGAGTCAGGGGAATGGCTACACCTTC.

This clone was picked up a small number of times. This sequence joins TRBV20-1 and TRBJ2-3, with no clear D. V lost 3 bases to trimming and J lost 0 bases, with 10 bases between them. This CDR3 region has 14 residues. Germline assignment: CDR1 DFQATT and CDR2 SNEGSKA (reference sequence). The CDR3 region has the DNA TGCAGTGCTAGTACGGTTTCTAGCACAGATACGCAGTATTTT. Protein sequence: CSASTVSSTDTQYF.

The chain links TRBV27 to TRBJ1-5; 8 positions match TRBD1. The CDR3 is 15 amino acids. CDR1 and CDR2 (germline): MNHEY, SMNVEV (reference sequence). Losses at the gene ends were 3 bases for V and 4 bases for J; bases not matched to a gene: 5. The CDR3 loop reads CASSLQGASNQPQHF. In DNA form, the CDR3 reads TGTGCCAGCAGTTTGCAGGGGGCTTCTAATCAGCCCCAGCATTTT.

The rearrangement uses TRBV5-1 and TRBJ2-1; 9 bases are a match to TRBD2. Trimming at V came to 0 bases and at J to 9 bases, leaving 7 bases not matched to a gene. The CDR3 runs to 15 residues. The germline V gene encodes CDR1 SGHRS and CDR2 YFSETQ. The CDR3 is CASSLVSGGHSEQFF. The CDR3 DNA reads as TGCGCCAGCAGCTTGGTTAGCGGGGGTCATAGTGAGCAGTTCTTC.

This clone showed up just once. In DNA form, the CDR3 reads TGTGCCAGCAGGCCGACAGGGGGAAACACCATATATTTT. It encodes CASRPTGGNTIYF. This chain connects TRBV6-5 to TRBJ1-3, with 7 bases aligning to TRBD1. The V segment lost 6 bases and the J segment 4 bases; nucleotides outside the gene matches: 3. CDR3 length: 13 amino acids. CDR1 and CDR2 from the germline V gene are MNHEY and SVGAGI.

This rearrangement joins TRBV18 to TRBJ2-1, with D perhaps matching TRBD2 (5 bases). The CDR3 contains 18 residues. In germline, CDR1 is KGHSH, CDR2 LQKENI. V gave up 6 bases and J gave up 0 bases, with 21 bases separating them. The CDR3 DNA follows: TGTGCCAGCTCGCCCCAACCTATATTAGGGAGCTCCTACAATGAGCAGTTCTTC. Translated, it gives CASSPQPILGSSYNEQFF.

The rearrangement joins TRBV7-6 to TRBJ2-5, with 9 bases matching TRBD1. Germline CDR1 SGHVS, CDR2 FNYEAQ. The CDR3 has 15 residues. Trimming cost V 5 bases and J 5 bases; bases outside gene matches: 9. CDR3 sequence reads: CASSANRGRVETQYF. CDR3 DNA: TGTGCCAGCAGCGCCAACAGGGGGCGTGTGGAGACCCAGTACTTC.